This TCR beta chain was observed in a study of regulatory T cells in long-lasting Graves disease. The time point was: persistent/refractory GD, antithyroid drugs over 5 years with positive TRAb. From RNA extracted from PBMCs, the TCR library was made. iRepertoire HTBI primers and Arm-PCR of CDR3 regions built TCR beta libraries. Using its own MiXCR run on the multiplex PCR reads, TCRdb lists one record per CDR3 protein. The sample includes 300,000 to 400,000 distinct CDR3 sequences, 15% to 20% of them seen just once. This clonotype was found a few times. The receptor's source is a female donor with Graves disease. This specimen consisted of peripheral blood mononuclear cells (PBMCs), obtained when the disease was refractory, from a patient treated with antithyroid drugs.

The CDR3 is CASSRTANNEKLFF. CDR3 DNA: TGCGCCAGCAGCCGGACAGCCAATAATGAAAAACTGTTTTTT. The V call is TRBV5-1, the J call TRBJ1-4; weak D call: TRBD1 (6 bases). CDR1 and CDR2 (germline): SGHRS, YFSETQ. V gave up 4 bases and J gave up 4 bases, with 11 bases separating them. The CDR3 consists of 14 residues.